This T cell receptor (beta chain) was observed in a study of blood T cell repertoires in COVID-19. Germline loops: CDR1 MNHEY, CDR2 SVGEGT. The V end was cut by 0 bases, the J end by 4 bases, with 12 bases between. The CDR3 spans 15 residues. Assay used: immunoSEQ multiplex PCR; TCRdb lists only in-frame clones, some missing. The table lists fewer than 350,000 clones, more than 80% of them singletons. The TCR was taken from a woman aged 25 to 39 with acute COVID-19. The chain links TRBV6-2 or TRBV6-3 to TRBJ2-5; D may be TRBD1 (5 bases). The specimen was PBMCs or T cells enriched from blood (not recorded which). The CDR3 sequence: CASSYSSKGSETQYF. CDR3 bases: TGTGCCAGCAGTTACTCGTCAAAGGGGTCAGAGACCCAGTACTTC.